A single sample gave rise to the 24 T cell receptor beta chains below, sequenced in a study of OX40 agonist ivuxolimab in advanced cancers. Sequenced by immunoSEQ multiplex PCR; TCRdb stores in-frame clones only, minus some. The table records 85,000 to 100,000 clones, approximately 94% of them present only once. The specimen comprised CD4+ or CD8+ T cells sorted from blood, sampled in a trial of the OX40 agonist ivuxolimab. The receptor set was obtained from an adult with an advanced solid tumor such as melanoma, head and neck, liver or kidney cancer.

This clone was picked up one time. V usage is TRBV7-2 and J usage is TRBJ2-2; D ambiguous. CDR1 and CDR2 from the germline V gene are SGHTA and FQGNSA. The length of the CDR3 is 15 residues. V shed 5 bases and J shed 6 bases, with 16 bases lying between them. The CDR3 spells CASSPSRSNAGELFF. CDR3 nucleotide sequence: TGTGCCAGCAGCCCAAGTAGATCAAACGCCGGGGAGCTGTTTTTT.

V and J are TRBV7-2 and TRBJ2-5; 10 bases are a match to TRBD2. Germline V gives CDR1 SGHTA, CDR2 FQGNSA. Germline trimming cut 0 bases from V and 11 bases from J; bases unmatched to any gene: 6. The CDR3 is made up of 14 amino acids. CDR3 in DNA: TGTGCCAGCAGCTTAGCGCAGCTAGCGGGGGCTCAGTACTTC. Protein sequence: CASSLAQLAGAQYF.

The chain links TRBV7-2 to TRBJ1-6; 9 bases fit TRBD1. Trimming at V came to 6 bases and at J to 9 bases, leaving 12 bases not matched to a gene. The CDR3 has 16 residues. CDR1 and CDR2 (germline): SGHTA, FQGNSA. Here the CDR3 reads CASRIVTGGWSSPLHF. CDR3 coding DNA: TGTGCCAGCAGGATAGTTACAGGGGGCTGGAGTTCACCCCTCCACTTT.

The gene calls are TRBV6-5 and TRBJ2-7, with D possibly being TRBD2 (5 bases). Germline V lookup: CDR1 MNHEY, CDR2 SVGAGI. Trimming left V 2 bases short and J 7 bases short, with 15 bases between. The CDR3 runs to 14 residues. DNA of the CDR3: TGTGCCAGCAGTTACACGTCGCCGGGAAGGGAGCAGTACTTC. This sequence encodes CASSYTSPGREQYF.

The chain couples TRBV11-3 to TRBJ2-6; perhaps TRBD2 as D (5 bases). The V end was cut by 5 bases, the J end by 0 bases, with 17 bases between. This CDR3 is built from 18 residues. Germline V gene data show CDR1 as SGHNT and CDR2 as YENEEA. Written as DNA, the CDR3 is TGTGCCAGCAGCCCCCACGGACGGGAACGCTCTGGGGCCAACGTCCTGACTTTC. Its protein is CASSPHGRERSGANVLTF.

The CDR3, as DNA: TGTGCCAGCAGCCTCCTGACCACTGAAGCTTTCTTT. Translation gives CASSLLTTEAFF. The chain has TRBV7-2 and TRBJ1-1; D is uncertain. Trimming took 5 bases from V and 4 from J, leaving 8 bases between them. CDR1 SGHTA and CDR2 FQGNSA come from the germline V gene. This CDR3 region has 12 residues. Looking up the rest from reference TRBV7-2 and TRBJ1-1 gives the full variable domain: GAGVSQSPSNKVTEKGKDVELRCDPISGHTALYWYRQSLGQGLEFLIYFQGNSAPDKSGLPSDRFSAERTGGSVSTLTIQRTQQEDSAVYLCASSLLTTEAFFGQGTRLTVV.

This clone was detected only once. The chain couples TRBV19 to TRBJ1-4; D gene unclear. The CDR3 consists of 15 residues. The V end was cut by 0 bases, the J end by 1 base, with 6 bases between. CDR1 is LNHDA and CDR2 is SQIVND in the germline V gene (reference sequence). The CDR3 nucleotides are TGTGCCAGTAGTATAGAGGGGAGAACTAATGAAAAACTGTTTTTT. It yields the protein CASSIEGRTNEKLFF.

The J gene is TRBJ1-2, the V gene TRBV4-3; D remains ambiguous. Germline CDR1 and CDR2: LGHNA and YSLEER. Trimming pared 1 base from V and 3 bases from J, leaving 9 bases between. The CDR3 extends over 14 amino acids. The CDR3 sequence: CASSQANAYYGYTF. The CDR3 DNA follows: TGCGCCAGCAGCCAAGCGAACGCTTACTATGGCTACACCTTC.

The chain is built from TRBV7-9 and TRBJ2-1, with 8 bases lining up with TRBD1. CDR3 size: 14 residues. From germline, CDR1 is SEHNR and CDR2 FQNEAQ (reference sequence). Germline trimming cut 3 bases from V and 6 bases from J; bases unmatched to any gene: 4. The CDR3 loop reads CASSFPDRANEQFF. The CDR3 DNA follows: TGTGCCAGCAGCTTCCCGGACAGGGCCAATGAGCAGTTCTTC.

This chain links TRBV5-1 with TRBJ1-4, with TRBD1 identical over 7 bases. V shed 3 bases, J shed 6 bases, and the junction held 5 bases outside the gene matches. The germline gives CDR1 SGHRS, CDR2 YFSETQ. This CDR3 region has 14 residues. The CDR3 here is CASSWTGPDEKLFF. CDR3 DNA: TGCGCCAGCAGCTGGACAGGCCCCGATGAAAAACTGTTTTTT.

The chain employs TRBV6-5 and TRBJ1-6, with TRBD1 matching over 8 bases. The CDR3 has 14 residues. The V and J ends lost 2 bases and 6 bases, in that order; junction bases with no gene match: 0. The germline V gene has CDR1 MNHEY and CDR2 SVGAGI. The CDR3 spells CASSYQGANSPLHF. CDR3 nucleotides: TGTGCCAGCAGTTACCAGGGGGCTAATTCACCCCTCCACTTT.

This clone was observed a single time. CDR3 protein: CASTPSGANGQPQHF. The DNA of the CDR3 is TGTGCCAGCACCCCCTCCGGGGCTAACGGTCAGCCCCAGCATTTT. The genes are TRBV6-5 and TRBJ1-5, with a weak D call TRBD1 (5 bases). Germline V gives CDR1 MNHEY, CDR2 SVGAGI. This CDR3 region has 15 residues. Between the trimmed V and J ends, which lost 7 bases and 6 bases, there was a span of 19 bases.

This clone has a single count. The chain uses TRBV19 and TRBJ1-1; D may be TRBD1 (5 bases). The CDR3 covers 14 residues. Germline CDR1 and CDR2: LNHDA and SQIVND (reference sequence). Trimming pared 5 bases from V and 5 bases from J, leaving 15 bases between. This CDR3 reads CASSPRGGGTEAFF. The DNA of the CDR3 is TGTGCCAGTAGTCCCCGGGGGGGAGGGACTGAAGCTTTCTTT.

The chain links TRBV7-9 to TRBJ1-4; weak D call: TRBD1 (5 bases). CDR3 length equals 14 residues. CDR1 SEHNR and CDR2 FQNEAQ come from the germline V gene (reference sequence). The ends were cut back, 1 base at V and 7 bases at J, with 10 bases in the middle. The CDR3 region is CASSLGDGSEKLFF. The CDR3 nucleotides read TGTGCCAGCAGCTTAGGGGACGGATCTGAAAAACTGTTTTTT. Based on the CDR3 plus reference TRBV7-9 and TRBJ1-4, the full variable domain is DTGVSQNPRHKITKRGQNVTFRCDPISEHNRLYWYRQTLGQGPEFLTYFQNEAQLEKSRLLSDRFSAERPKGSFSTLEIQRTEQGDSAMYLCASSLGDGSEKLFFGSGTQLSVL.

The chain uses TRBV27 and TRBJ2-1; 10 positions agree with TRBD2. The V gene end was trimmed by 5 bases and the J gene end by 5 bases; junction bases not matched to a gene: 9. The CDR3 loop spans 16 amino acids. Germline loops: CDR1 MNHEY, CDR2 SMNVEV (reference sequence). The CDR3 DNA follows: TGTGCCAGCAGTCACCCTGCCAGCGGGAGGGACAATGAGCAGTTCTTC. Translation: CASSHPASGRDNEQFF.

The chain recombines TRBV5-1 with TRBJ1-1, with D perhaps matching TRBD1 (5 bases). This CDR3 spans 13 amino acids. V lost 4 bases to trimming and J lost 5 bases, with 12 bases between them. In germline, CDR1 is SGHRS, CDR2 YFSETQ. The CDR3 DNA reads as TGCGCCAGCAGCGCAGGGAGGGAAACTGAAGCTTTCTTT. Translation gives CASSAGRETEAFF.

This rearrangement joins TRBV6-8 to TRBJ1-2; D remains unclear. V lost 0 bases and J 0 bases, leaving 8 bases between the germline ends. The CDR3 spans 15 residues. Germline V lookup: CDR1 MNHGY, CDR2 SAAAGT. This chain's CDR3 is CASSYSKRPNYGYTF. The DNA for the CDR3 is TGTGCCAGCAGTTACTCGAAGAGGCCTAACTATGGCTACACCTTC.

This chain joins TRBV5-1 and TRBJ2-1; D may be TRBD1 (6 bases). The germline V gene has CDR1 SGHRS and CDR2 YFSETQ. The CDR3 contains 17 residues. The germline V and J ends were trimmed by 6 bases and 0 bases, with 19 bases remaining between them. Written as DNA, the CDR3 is TGCGCCAGCACCCTCGGTTGGGGGCTGAGCTCCTACAATGAGCAGTTCTTC. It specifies CASTLGWGLSSYNEQFF.

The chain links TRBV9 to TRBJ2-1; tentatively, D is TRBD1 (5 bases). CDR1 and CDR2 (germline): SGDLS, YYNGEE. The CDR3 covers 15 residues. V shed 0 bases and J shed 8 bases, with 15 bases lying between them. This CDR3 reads CASSVGGDSFYEQFF. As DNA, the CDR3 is TGTGCCAGCAGCGTAGGTGGAGACAGCTTCTATGAGCAGTTCTTC.

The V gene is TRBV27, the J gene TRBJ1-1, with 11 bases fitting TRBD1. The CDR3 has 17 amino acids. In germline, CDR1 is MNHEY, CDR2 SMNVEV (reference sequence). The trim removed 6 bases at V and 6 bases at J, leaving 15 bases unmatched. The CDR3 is CASRPGQGATIIAEAFF. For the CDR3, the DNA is TGTGCCAGCAGACCAGGACAGGGGGCCACTATTATAGCTGAAGCTTTCTTT.

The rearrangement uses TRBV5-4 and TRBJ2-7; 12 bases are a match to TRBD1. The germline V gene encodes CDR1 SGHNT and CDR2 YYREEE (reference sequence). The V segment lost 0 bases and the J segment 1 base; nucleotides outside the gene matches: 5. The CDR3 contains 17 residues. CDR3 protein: CASSLGGGQGASYEQYF. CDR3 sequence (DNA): TGTGCCAGCAGCTTGGGTGGGGGACAGGGGGCTTCCTACGAGCAGTACTTC.

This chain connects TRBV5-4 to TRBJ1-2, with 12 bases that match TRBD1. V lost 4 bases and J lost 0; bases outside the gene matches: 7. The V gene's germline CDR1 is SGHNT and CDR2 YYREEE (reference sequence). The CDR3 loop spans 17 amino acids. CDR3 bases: TGTGCCAGCAGCCTCCAGGGACAGGGGGCATCTAACTATGGCTACACCTTC. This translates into CASSLQGQGASNYGYTF.

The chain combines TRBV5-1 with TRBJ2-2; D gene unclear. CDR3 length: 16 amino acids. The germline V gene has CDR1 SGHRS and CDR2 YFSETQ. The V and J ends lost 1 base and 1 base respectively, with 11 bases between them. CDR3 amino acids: CASSLSASLNTGELFF. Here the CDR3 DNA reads TGCGCCAGCAGCTTGTCAGCCTCCCTGAACACCGGGGAGCTGTTTTTT.

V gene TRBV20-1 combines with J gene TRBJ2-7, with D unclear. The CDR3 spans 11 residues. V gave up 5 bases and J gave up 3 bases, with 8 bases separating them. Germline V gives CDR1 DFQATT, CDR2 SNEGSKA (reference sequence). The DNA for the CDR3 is TGCAGTGCTCAAGACGGCTACGAGCAGTACTTC. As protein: CSAQDGYEQYF.